The 24 T cell receptor beta chains below come from one sample, sequenced in a study of blood T cell repertoires in COVID-19. Sequencing was performed with immunoSEQ multiplex PCR; in TCRdb, only in-frame clones are kept and a portion is missing. The table records 250,000 to 350,000 clones, around 87% of them present only once. Input material: peripheral blood. These receptors all come from a woman aged 45-59 years who had recovered from COVID-19.

V gene TRBV18 combines with J gene TRBJ1-2; D ambiguous. The germline V gene has CDR1 KGHSH and CDR2 LQKENI. The ends were cut back, 0 bases at V and 3 bases at J, with 11 bases in the middle. The CDR3 loop spans 15 amino acids. CDR3 nucleotide sequence: TGTGCCAGCTCACCACCTCTGGCAGGCGACTATGGCTACACCTTC. It is translated as CASSPPLAGDYGYTF.

This chain uses TRBV19 with TRBJ1-2; no reliable D call. The CDR3 is 14 residues long. Germline V lookup: CDR1 LNHDA, CDR2 SQIVND (reference sequence). V was pared by 3 bases and J by 0 bases, with 8 bases between. DNA of the CDR3: TGTGCCAGTAGTATCCTGAGCCCTAACTATGGCTACACCTTC. Protein: CASSILSPNYGYTF.

A single count supports this clone. The rearrangement links TRBV9 to TRBJ1-1; the D is unclear. V was clipped by 0 bases and J by 4 bases, with 13 bases between them. This CDR3 has 15 residues. Looked up from germline, CDR1 is SGDLS and CDR2 is YYNGEE. The CDR3, as DNA: TGTGCCAGCAGCGTAGGAGCGCACAGCGGCACTGAAGCTTTCTTT. It translates to CASSVGAHSGTEAFF.

The chain employs TRBV3-1 (or the pseudogene TRBV3-2) and TRBJ2-5, with 12 bases matching TRBD2. Losses at the gene ends were 6 bases for V and 4 bases for J; bases not matched to a gene: 6. CDR3 length equals 15 residues. Germline CDR1 reads LGHDT; CDR2 reads YNNKEL (reference sequence). The CDR3 nucleotides are TGTGCCAGCAGACTCGGACTAGCGGGAAGAGAGACCCAGTACTTC. Residues: CASRLGLAGRETQYF.

V gene TRBV3-1 (or the pseudogene TRBV3-2) combines with J gene TRBJ1-5; 8 bases align to TRBD1. Germline CDR1 and CDR2: LGHDT and YNNKEL (reference sequence). Trimming at V came to 0 bases and at J to 1 base, leaving 5 bases not matched to a gene. The CDR3 loop spans 17 amino acids. The DNA for the CDR3 is TGTGCCAGCAGCCAAGATCCGCCAGGGGGCAGCAATCAGCCCCAGCATTTT. Translating it yields CASSQDPPGGSNQPQHF.

The chain employs TRBV5-3 and TRBJ1-2; 8 positions match TRBD1. TRBV5-3 is assigned to the ORF class and has an uncertain function. CDR3 length equals 15 residues. The trim removed 2 bases at V and 2 bases at J, leaving 5 bases unmatched. The CDR3 sequence is CARSFPGQGNYGYTF. The DNA of the CDR3 is TGTGCCAGAAGCTTTCCCGGACAGGGCAACTATGGCTACACCTTC.

The chain recombines TRBV25-1 with TRBJ2-7; 10 bases map to TRBD2. The CDR3 is 15 amino acids. The germline CDR1 and CDR2 sequences are MGHDK and SYGVNS. J gave up 4 bases and V 5 bases, and 8 bases lay outside the gene matches. CDR3: CASSPSPSGGYEQYF. In DNA form, the CDR3 reads TGTGCCAGCAGTCCGTCCCCTAGCGGGGGTTACGAGCAGTACTTC.

The chain recombines TRBV6-5 with TRBJ2-3; 7 nucleotides agree with TRBD1. This CDR3 region has 16 residues. From germline, CDR1 is MNHEY and CDR2 SVGAGI. The J segment lost 0 bases and the V segment lost 4 bases, leaving 7 bases of the junction unmatched. This chain's CDR3 is CASSLAWTGSTDTQYF. CDR3 coding DNA: TGTGCCAGCAGTTTGGCCTGGACAGGCAGCACAGATACGCAGTATTTT.

The chain recombines TRBV6-6 with TRBJ2-7, with D possibly matching TRBD1 (5 bases). Trimming pared 3 bases from V and 12 bases from J, leaving 15 bases between. Germline assignment: CDR1 MNHNY and CDR2 SVGAGI (reference sequence). The CDR3 runs to 12 residues. This CDR3 is CASSYLQGAGYF. The CDR3 DNA reads as TGTGCCAGCAGTTATCTGCAGGGTGCCGGGTACTTC.

The chain links TRBV19 to TRBJ2-2; D gene ambiguous. The CDR3 extends over 13 amino acids. V dropped 3 bases and J dropped 6 bases, with 8 bases sitting between them. Germline CDR1 reads LNHDA; CDR2 reads SQIVND (reference sequence). The CDR3: CASSMHGSGELFF. The CDR3 nucleotides are TGTGCCAGTAGTATGCACGGGTCCGGGGAGCTGTTTTTT.

This rearrangement joins TRBV5-6 to TRBJ2-1, with D possibly TRBD2 on 6 matching bases. The V and J ends lost 4 bases and 5 bases respectively, with 19 bases between them. Germline V gene lookup returns CDR1 SGHDT and CDR2 YYEEEE. The CDR3 contains 16 residues. CDR3 residues: CASSPVGDWRDNEQFF. As DNA, the CDR3 is TGTGCCAGCAGCCCGGTGGGGGACTGGAGAGACAATGAGCAGTTCTTC.

This chain joins TRBV5-6 and TRBJ1-1, with 11 bases matching TRBD1. V trimming: 4 bases; J trimming: 3 bases; junction bases outside the gene matches: 2. This CDR3 is built from 14 residues. Germline CDR1 SGHDT, CDR2 YYEEEE. CDR3 nucleotides: TGTGCCAGCAGCGCGGGACAGGGGGACACTGAAGCTTTCTTT. Protein product: CASSAGQGDTEAFF.

The DNA for the CDR3 is TGTGCCAGCAGCCGTAACGTGGGGCTCTCTGGAAACACCATATATTTT. Amino acids: CASSRNVGLSGNTIYF. This rearrangement joins TRBV5-5 to TRBJ1-3, with D perhaps matching TRBD1 (5 bases). The V gene lost 4 bases and the J gene lost 0 bases, with 14 bases spanning the gap. The CDR3 is 16 amino acids. Germline-derived CDR1 and CDR2 are SGHKS and YYEKEE (reference sequence).

The rearrangement joins TRBV19 to TRBJ2-3; 8 nucleotides line up with TRBD2. V shed 8 bases and J 0 bases; nucleotides not matched to a gene: 10. The CDR3 length is 16 residues. CDR1 is LNHDA and CDR2 is SQIVND in the germline V gene (reference sequence). CDR3 amino acids: CASVRRGGSSTDTQYF. CDR3 DNA: TGTGCCAGTGTCAGACGGGGGGGGAGTAGCACAGATACGCAGTATTTT.

The chain uses TRBV21-1 and TRBJ1-2. TRBV21-1 is a recognized pseudogene. This CDR3 spans 12 amino acids. The CDR3 protein is CASSKKARTYTF. As DNA, the CDR3 is TGTGCCAGCAGCAAAAAAGCGAGAACCTACACCTTC.

The chain employs TRBV2 and TRBJ1-2; a possible D gene is TRBD1 (5 bases). The CDR3 has 13 amino acids. V shed 5 bases and J shed 5 bases, with 12 bases lying between them. Germline values: CDR1 SNHLY, CDR2 FYNNEI. The CDR3 protein is CASSLTGAYGYTF. Written as DNA, the CDR3 is TGTGCCAGCAGTTTAACAGGCGCTTATGGCTACACCTTC.

The V gene is TRBV19, the J gene TRBJ2-7, with no clear D. Per the germline V gene, CDR1 is LNHDA and CDR2 is SQIVND (reference sequence). This CDR3 is built from 13 residues. With 5 bases removed from V and 3 bases from J, the gap between germline ends came to 11 bases. The DNA for the CDR3 is TGTGCCAGTAGTGGGCACAGCTACTACGAGCAGTACTTC. Its protein is CASSGHSYYEQYF.

V gene TRBV7-2 combines with J gene TRBJ1-2; 11 nucleotides align to TRBD1. The CDR3 is 16 amino acids. CDR1 is SGHTA, CDR2 FQGNSA, per germline. Germline trimming cut 2 bases from V and 8 bases from J; bases unmatched to any gene: 10. CDR3 in amino acids: CASSLLRGTGGIGYTF. CDR3 sequence (DNA): TGTGCCAGCAGCTTATTGAGGGGGACAGGGGGGATCGGCTACACCTTC.

The chain has TRBV19 and TRBJ2-7; 12 bases are shared with TRBD1. CDR1 and CDR2 (germline): LNHDA, SQIVND (reference sequence). The CDR3 covers 15 residues. V lost 6 bases and J lost 5; bases outside the gene matches: 8. The CDR3, as DNA: TGTGCCAGTAGACTCGGGACAGGGGGCCACGACGAGCAGTACTTC. Its protein is CASRLGTGGHDEQYF.

The chain employs TRBV30 and TRBJ1-2, with 8 bases aligning to TRBD1. The CDR3 loop spans 15 amino acids. Germline CDR1 reads GTSNPN; CDR2 reads SVGIG (reference sequence). Trimming took 0 bases from V and 5 from J; bases not matched to a gene: 8. The CDR3 reads CAWSVGTGTGYGYTF. DNA for the CDR3: TGTGCCTGGAGTGTAGGCACCGGGACAGGTTATGGCTACACCTTC.

The rearrangement links TRBV5-8 to TRBJ1-1; 9 nucleotides match TRBD1. Germline V gives CDR1 SGHTS, CDR2 YDEGEE. With 0 bases clipped from V and 5 bases from J, the junction kept 8 bases outside the gene matches. The CDR3 length is 16 residues. This CDR3 reads CASSLGQGGSKTEAFF. The CDR3 bases are TGTGCCAGCAGCTTGGGACAGGGGGGGAGTAAAACTGAAGCTTTCTTT.

The chain uses TRBV7-2 and TRBJ2-7, with TRBD2 identical over 13 bases. V lost 5 bases, J lost 5 bases, and 6 bases stayed unmatched. The CDR3 runs 15 residues. In germline, CDR1 is SGHTA, CDR2 FQGNSA. CDR3 nucleotide sequence: TGTGCCAGCAGCATTGGACTAGCGGGAGCGGACGAGCAGTACTTC. Translated: CASSIGLAGADEQYF.

This clone was seen just once. V is TRBV2 and J is TRBJ2-1, with 9 positions matching TRBD2. The germline V gene encodes CDR1 SNHLY and CDR2 FYNNEI. The CDR3 is made up of 15 amino acids. Germline trimming cut 4 bases from V and 3 bases from J; bases unmatched to any gene: 4. The CDR3 sequence is CASSAGRGGYNEQFF. The DNA of the CDR3 is TGTGCCAGCAGTGCTGGGCGGGGGGGCTACAATGAGCAGTTCTTC.

This clone was counted only a few times. The V call is TRBV19, the J call TRBJ2-2, with D maybe TRBD2 (6 bases). V shed 4 bases and J shed 6 bases, with 18 bases lying between them. CDR3 length: 16 amino acids. CDR1 is LNHDA and CDR2 is SQIVND in the germline V gene (reference sequence). Here the CDR3 reads CASSTPLGGGSGELFF. The CDR3 DNA is TGTGCCAGTAGTACCCCCTTGGGGGGAGGTTCCGGGGAGCTGTTTTTT.